This is a list of T cell receptor beta chains from one sample in a study of blood T cell repertoires in COVID-19. Using immunoSEQ multiplex PCR, the repertoire was profiled, and TCRdb retains in-frame clones only, with some absent. This repertoire shows around 60,000 clones, nearly 90% found once; its top ten account for about 4%. Sample: peripheral blood. The receptor source for this set is a man in his 70s with acute or convalescent COVID-19. The CDR3 runs from the conserved cysteine through the conserved F or W. A D gene is named only where the DNA matches it firmly. Rows may omit the clone size; those that give it use once, few, many or a size class.

D: -
J: TRBJ2-7
V: TRBV9
size: -
DNA: TGTGCCAGCAGCGTAGCTGAGGGCTCCAGCTCCTACGAGCAGTACTTC
CDR3: CASSVAEGSSSYEQYF

D: TRBD2
J: TRBJ2-5
V: TRBV6-2/TRBV6-3
size: -
DNA: TGTGCCAGCAGTTACTCTGACTCAGCGGGACTCCTACAAGAGACCCAGTACTTC
CDR3: CASSYSDSAGLLQETQYF

D: -
J: TRBJ1-2
V: TRBV3-1/TRBV3-2
size: once
DNA: TGTGCCAGCAGCCAACGGCAGGGTCCTGGCTACACCTTC
CDR3: CASSQRQGPGYTF

D: -
J: TRBJ2-3
V: TRBV28
size: -
DNA: TGTGCCAGCAGTTTAGTACTGCTAGATACGCAGTATTTT
CDR3: CASSLVLLDTQYF

D: -
J: TRBJ1-3
V: TRBV5-1
size: -
DNA: TGCGCCAGCAGCTTGGATAACATCCACTCTGGAAACACCATATATTTT
CDR3: CASSLDNIHSGNTIYF

D: -
J: TRBJ2-7
V: TRBV6-6
size: once
DNA: TGTGCCAGCAGTTACTCGAGGGCAGGGGGAGGCTACGAGCAGTACTTC
CDR3: CASSYSRAGGGYEQYF

D: TRBD1
J: TRBJ2-2
V: TRBV5-4
size: once
DNA: TGTGCCAGCAGCGCAGGGGGCACCGGGGAGCTGTTTTTT
CDR3: CASSAGGTGELFF

D: TRBD1
J: TRBJ1-2
V: TRBV5-4
size: -
DNA: TGTGCCAGCAGCTCGACAGGGTATGGCTACACCTTC
CDR3: CASSSTGYGYTF

D: TRBD1
J: TRBJ2-7
V: TRBV13
size: -
DNA: TGTGCCAGCAGCTCCCGACAGGGGGCGGACGAGCAGTACTTC
CDR3: CASSSRQGADEQYF

D: -
J: TRBJ1-2
V: TRBV27
size: -
DNA: TGTGCCAGCAGTTTATCGGTCGGGAACCGCTACACCTTC
CDR3: CASSLSVGNRYTF

D: -
J: TRBJ1-2
V: TRBV18
size: once
DNA: TGTGCCAGCTCACCCATACCACAAAACAGGAACTATGGCTACACCTTC
CDR3: CASSPIPQNRNYGYTF

D: -
J: TRBJ2-5
V: TRBV11-3
size: few
DNA: TGTGCCAGCAGCTTAGGGCAGGGGGGCCAAGAGACCCAGTACTTC
CDR3: CASSLGQGGQETQYF

D: TRBD2
J: TRBJ2-1
V: TRBV15
size: -
DNA: TGTGCCACCGGAATCATCACTAGGACTAGCGGAATTGAGCAGTTCTTC
CDR3: CATGIITRTSGIEQFF

D: TRBD1
J: TRBJ1-4
V: TRBV7-9
size: -
DNA: TGTGCCAGCAGCTTAGCGGGGGGACAGGGTAATGAAAAACTGTTTTTT
CDR3: CASSLAGGQGNEKLFF

D: TRBD1
J: TRBJ1-4
V: TRBV18
size: -
DNA: TGTGCCAGCTCACCTACAGGGGGTCCTAATGAAAAACTGTTTTTT
CDR3: CASSPTGGPNEKLFF

D: TRBD1
J: TRBJ2-7
V: TRBV5-6
size: -
DNA: TGTGCCAGCAGCTTGGAGCCAGGGGGCCACCACTACGAGCAGTACTTC
CDR3: CASSLEPGGHHYEQYF

D: -
J: TRBJ1-2
V: TRBV13
size: few
DNA: TGTGCCAGCAGCTTAGGACAGATTAACTATGGCTACACCTTC
CDR3: CASSLGQINYGYTF

D: -
J: TRBJ2-3
V: TRBV9
size: once
DNA: TGTGCCAGCAGCTTGCGCCAGGGGAGAACTAGCACAGATACGCAGTATTTT
CDR3: CASSLRQGRTSTDTQYF

D: -
J: TRBJ1-5
V: TRBV6-2/TRBV6-3
size: -
DNA: TGTGCCAGCAGTTACCGTACAGAAAATAGCAATCAGCCCCAGCATTTT
CDR3: CASSYRTENSNQPQHF

D: TRBD1
J: TRBJ1-6
V: TRBV18
size: -
DNA: TGTGCCAGCTCACCCCTCGGACAGGGGGATTCACCCCTCCACTTT
CDR3: CASSPLGQGDSPLHF

D: TRBD2
J: TRBJ2-7
V: TRBV4-1
size: -
DNA: TGCGCCAGCAGCCAACCATCCGGGACTAGCGGGGGATACGAGCAGTACTTC
CDR3: CASSQPSGTSGGYEQYF

D: -
J: TRBJ1-5
V: TRBV6-5
size: -
DNA: TGTGCCAGCAGCTTCGGGACAACGAATCAGCCCCAGCATTTT
CDR3: CASSFGTTNQPQHF

D: TRBD2
J: TRBJ2-1
V: TRBV11-2
size: -
DNA: TGTGCCAGCAGCTTAGCTAGCGGGAGTGAGCAGTTCTTC
CDR3: CASSLASGSEQFF

D: -
J: TRBJ2-6
V: TRBV5-1
size: -
DNA: TGCGCCAGCAGGTGGAGCACCTCTGGGGCCAACGTCCTGACTTTC
CDR3: CASRWSTSGANVLTF

D: TRBD1
J: TRBJ2-3
V: TRBV2
size: -
DNA: TGTGCCAGCAGTAAGACAGGGAGCACAGATACGCAGTATTTT
CDR3: CASSKTGSTDTQYF

D: -
J: TRBJ1-2
V: TRBV12-3/TRBV12-4
size: -
DNA: TGTGCCAGCAGTTTATCGGGGGATGGCTACACCTTC
CDR3: CASSLSGDGYTF

D: TRBD1
J: TRBJ1-2
V: TRBV19
size: -
DNA: TGTGCCAGTACTTTAGCAGGGGGCAATAACTATGGCTACACCTTC
CDR3: CASTLAGGNNYGYTF

D: -
J: TRBJ1-5
V: TRBV28
size: once
DNA: TGTGCCAGCAGTTTGGAGTTTCGTACGCCCCAGCATTTT
CDR3: CASSLEFRTPQHF

D: TRBD1
J: TRBJ1-1
V: TRBV4-1
size: -
DNA: TGCGCCAGCAGCCAAGTGAACAGGGGAGCTTTCTTT
CDR3: CASSQVNRGAFF

D: -
J: TRBJ2-7
V: TRBV5-1
size: -
DNA: TGCGCCAGCAGCTTGCGCGGGACAGTTACCTACGAGCAGTACTTC
CDR3: CASSLRGTVTYEQYF

D: TRBD2
J: TRBJ2-3
V: TRBV9
size: -
DNA: TGTGCCAGCAGCGTGGTCAGCGGGGGACTCAATACGCAGTATTTT
CDR3: CASSVVSGGLNTQYF

D: TRBD1
J: TRBJ1-3
V: TRBV7-2
size: -
DNA: TGTGCCAGCAGCTGGTCCGACAGGGGGTCCGGAAACACCATATATTTT
CDR3: CASSWSDRGSGNTIYF

D: TRBD2
J: TRBJ2-5
V: TRBV7-2
size: -
DNA: TGTGCCAGCAGCTTCCAGCGGGGGGCCGAAGAGACCCAGTACTTC
CDR3: CASSFQRGAEETQYF

D: -
J: TRBJ1-6
V: TRBV6-1
size: once
DNA: TGTGCCAGCAGTGAATGGGGCGGATACAATTCACCCCTCCACTTT
CDR3: CASSEWGGYNSPLHF

D: TRBD1
J: TRBJ1-4
V: TRBV19
size: -
DNA: TGTGCCAGTAGTATAAGGACAGGGGGTGGTGAAAAACTGTTTTTT
CDR3: CASSIRTGGGEKLFF

D: -
J: TRBJ1-2
V: TRBV18
size: few
DNA: TGTGCCAGCTCACCAGGGGAGATCTATGGCTACACCTTC
CDR3: CASSPGEIYGYTF

D: TRBD2
J: TRBJ2-1
V: TRBV7-2
size: -
DNA: TGTGCCAGCAGCCGGACTAGCGGGGGTTCCATTTCCTACAATGAGCAGTTCTTC
CDR3: CASSRTSGGSISYNEQFF

D: -
J: TRBJ2-3
V: TRBV6-5
size: once
DNA: TGTGCCAGTACGGGGACATGGAGCACAGATACGCAGTATTTT
CDR3: CASTGTWSTDTQYF

D: -
J: TRBJ2-7
V: TRBV2
size: once
DNA: TGTGCCAGCCGGACAGCCCACGAGCAGTACTTC
CDR3: CASRTAHEQYF

D: TRBD1
J: TRBJ2-7
V: TRBV7-2
size: -
DNA: TGTGCCAGCAGCTCCCCAAACAGGGGGCGGAACTCCTACGAGCAGTACTTC
CDR3: CASSSPNRGRNSYEQYF

D: -
J: TRBJ1-4
V: TRBV11-2
size: -
DNA: TGTGCCAGCAGCTTCAGGGAGGCAAATGAAAAACTGTTTTTT
CDR3: CASSFREANEKLFF

D: -
J: TRBJ2-3
V: TRBV12-5
size: once
DNA: TGTGCTAGTGGTCGCCAGGGGGATACGCAGTATTTT
CDR3: CASGRQGDTQYF

D: -
J: TRBJ2-5
V: TRBV7-6
size: -
DNA: TGTGCCAGCAGCTCGGGACTCAAACAAGAGACCCAGTACTTC
CDR3: CASSSGLKQETQYF

D: -
J: TRBJ2-1
V: TRBV7-3
size: -
DNA: TGTGCCAGCAGCTTAAGTCGGAGGGCCTCTGGTGAGCAGTTCTTC
CDR3: CASSLSRRASGEQFF

D: -
J: TRBJ1-5
V: TRBV19
size: -
DNA: TGTGCCAGTAGTAAGATTTGGGGGCCCAATCAGCCCCAGCATTTT
CDR3: CASSKIWGPNQPQHF

D: -
J: TRBJ1-4
V: TRBV4-1
size: -
DNA: TGCGCCAGCAGCCAATCAGAAAAACTGTTTTTT
CDR3: CASSQSEKLFF

D: TRBD1
J: TRBJ1-4
V: TRBV4-2
size: -
DNA: TGTGCCAGCAGCCTACCGGGACAGACTGAAAAACTGTTTTTT
CDR3: CASSLPGQTEKLFF

D: TRBD1
J: TRBJ1-2
V: TRBV7-9
size: once
DNA: TGTGCCAGCAGCCCCGGACAGGGGATTGTAGATGGCTACACCTTC
CDR3: CASSPGQGIVDGYTF